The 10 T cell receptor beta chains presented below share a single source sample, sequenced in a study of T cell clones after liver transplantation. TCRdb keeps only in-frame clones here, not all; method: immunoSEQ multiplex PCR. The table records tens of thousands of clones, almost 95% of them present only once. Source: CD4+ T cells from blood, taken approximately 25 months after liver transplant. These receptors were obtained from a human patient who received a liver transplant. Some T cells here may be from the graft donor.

The CDR3 region has the DNA TGCAGCGTTTCGGCGGGAGTCGGAGAGACCCAGTACTTC. It specifies CSVSAGVGETQYF. The V gene is TRBV29-1, the J gene TRBJ2-5, with 7 bases fitting TRBD2. Per the germline V gene, CDR1 is SQVTM and CDR2 is ANQGSEA. The CDR3 has 13 amino acids. Trimming cost V 5 bases and J 4 bases; bases outside gene matches: 7.

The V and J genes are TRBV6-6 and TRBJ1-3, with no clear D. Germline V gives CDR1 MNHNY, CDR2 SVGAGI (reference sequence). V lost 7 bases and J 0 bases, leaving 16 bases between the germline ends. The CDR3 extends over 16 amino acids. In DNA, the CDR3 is TGTGCCAGCATCCAGACCGGTACGGGCTCTGGAAACACCATATATTTT. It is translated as CASIQTGTGSGNTIYF.

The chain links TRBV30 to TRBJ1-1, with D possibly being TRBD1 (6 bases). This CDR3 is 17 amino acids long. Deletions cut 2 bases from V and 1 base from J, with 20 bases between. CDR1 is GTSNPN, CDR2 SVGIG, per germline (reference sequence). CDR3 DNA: TGTGCCTGGAGTTCAAGGGGGTCGGGACTCTCGAACACTGAAGCTTTCTTT. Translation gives CAWSSRGSGLSNTEAFF.

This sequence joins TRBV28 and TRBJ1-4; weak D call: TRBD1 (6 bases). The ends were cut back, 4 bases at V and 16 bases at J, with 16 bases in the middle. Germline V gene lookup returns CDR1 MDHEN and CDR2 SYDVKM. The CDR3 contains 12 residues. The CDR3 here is CASSSPRGGSFF. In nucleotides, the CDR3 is TGTGCCAGCAGTTCCCCCCGGGGGGGCTCGTTTTTT.

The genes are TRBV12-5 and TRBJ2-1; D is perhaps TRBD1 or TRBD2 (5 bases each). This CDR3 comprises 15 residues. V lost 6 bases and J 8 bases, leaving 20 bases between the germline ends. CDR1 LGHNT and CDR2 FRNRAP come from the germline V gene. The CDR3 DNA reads TGTGCTAGTGGCCCCGGACACAGGACTGGTGATGAGCAGTTCTTC. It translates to CASGPGHRTGDEQFF.

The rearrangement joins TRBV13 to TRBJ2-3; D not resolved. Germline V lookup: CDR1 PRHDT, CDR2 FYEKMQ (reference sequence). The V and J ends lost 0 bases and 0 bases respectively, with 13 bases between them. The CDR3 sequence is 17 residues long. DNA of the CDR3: TGTGCCAGCAGCTTAGGGCCCCTGCGGTATAGCACAGATACGCAGTATTTT. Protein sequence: CASSLGPLRYSTDTQYF. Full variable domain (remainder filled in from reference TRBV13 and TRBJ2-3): AAGVIQSPRHLIKEKRETATLKCYPIPRHDTVYWYQQGPGQDPQFLISFYEKMQSDKGSIPDRFSAQQFSDYHSELNMSSLELGDSALYFCASSLGPLRYSTDTQYFGPGTRLTVL.

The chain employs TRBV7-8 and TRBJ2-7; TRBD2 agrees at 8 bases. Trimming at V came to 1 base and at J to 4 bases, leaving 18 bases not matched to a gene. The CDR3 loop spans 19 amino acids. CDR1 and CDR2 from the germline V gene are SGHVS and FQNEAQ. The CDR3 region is CASSLGMVFSGGPSYEQYF. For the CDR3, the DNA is TGTGCCAGCAGCTTAGGGATGGTTTTTTCGGGAGGGCCCTCGTACGAGCAGTACTTC. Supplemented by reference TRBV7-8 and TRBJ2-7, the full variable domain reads GAGVSQSPRYKVAKRGQDVALRCDPISGHVSLFWYQQALGQGPEFLTYFQNEAQLDKSGLPSDRFFAERPEGSVSTLKIQRTQQEDSAVYLCASSLGMVFSGGPSYEQYFGPGTRLTVT.

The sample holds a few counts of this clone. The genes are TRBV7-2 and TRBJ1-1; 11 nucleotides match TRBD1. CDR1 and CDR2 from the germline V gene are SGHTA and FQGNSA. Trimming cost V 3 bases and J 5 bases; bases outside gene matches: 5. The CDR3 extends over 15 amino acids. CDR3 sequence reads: CASSFGTGGGTEAFF. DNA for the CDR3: TGTGCCAGCAGCTTCGGGACAGGGGGTGGGACTGAAGCTTTCTTT.

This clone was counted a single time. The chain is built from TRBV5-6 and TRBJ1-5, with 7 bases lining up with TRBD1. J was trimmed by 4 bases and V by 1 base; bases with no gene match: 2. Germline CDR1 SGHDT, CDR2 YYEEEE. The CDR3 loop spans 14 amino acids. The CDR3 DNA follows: TGTGCCAGCAGCTTGCAGGGGGGGAATCAGCCCCAGCATTTT. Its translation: CASSLQGGNQPQHF.

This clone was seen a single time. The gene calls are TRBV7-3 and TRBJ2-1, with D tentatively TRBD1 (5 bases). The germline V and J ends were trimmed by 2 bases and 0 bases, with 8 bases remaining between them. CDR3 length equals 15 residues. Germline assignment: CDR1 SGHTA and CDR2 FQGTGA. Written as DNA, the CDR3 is TGTGCCAGCAGCTTACAGGGCGGCTCCTACAATGAGCAGTTCTTC. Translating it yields CASSLQGGSYNEQFF.